This TCR beta chain came from a study of long-term antiretroviral therapy in people with HIV. This was the immunoSEQ v3.0 assay at survey level. Sequenced by immunoSEQ multiplex PCR; TCRdb stores in-frame clones only, minus some. The sample holds over 25,000 clones, around 97% seen once. V was trimmed by 2 bases and J by 2 bases, leaving 13 bases between them. The CDR3 covers 15 residues. Germline V gene data show CDR1 as SGHTA and CDR2 as FQGNSA. The TCR was taken from a man younger than 40 with HIV. The specimen was unsorted PBMCs, collected 7.6 years after starting antiretroviral therapy. The gene calls are TRBV7-2 and TRBJ2-7; D might be TRBD2 (6 bases). The chain's CDR3 is CASSLSTGGAYEQYF. The CDR3 coding sequence is TGTGCCAGCAGCTTATCAACTGGCGGGGCCTACGAGCAGTACTTC.